This is a list of T cell receptor beta chains from one sample in a study of CD8 T cells in Susac syndrome. TCRdb reprocessed the immunoSEQ multiplex PCR reads with MiXCR, giving one entry per CDR3 protein. The sample has 80,000 to 90,000 distinct CDR3 sequences; 90% to 95% are singletons. Specimen: CD8+ T cells from PBMCs. These receptors originate from a human donor in good health. CDR3s include the opening cysteine and the closing phenylalanine or tryptophan. The D gene is left open where the match is weak. Clone size appears in some rows only: once, few, many, or a class for an expanded clone.

j_call v_call clone_size d_call cdr3_nt cdr3_aa
TRBJ2-7 TRBV2 . TRBD1 TGTGCCAGCAGGACCTCCTCTACAGGGGGCATGTACTTC CASRTSSTGGMYF
TRBJ2-5 TRBV9 . TRBD2 TGTGCCAGCAGCGGTAGCGGGGGGCCGCAAGAGACCCAGTACTTC CASSGSGGPQETQYF
TRBJ2-2 TRBV5-4 . TRBD2 TGTGCCAGCAGCTCCCGGGGGGGCCAGACCGGGGAGCTGTTTTTT CASSSRGGQTGELFF
TRBJ2-5 TRBV5-1 . . TGCGCCAGCAGCTGGGGATGGGAAGAGACCCAGTACTTC CASSWGWEETQYF
TRBJ2-7 TRBV5-6 once . TGTGCCAGCAGCTTAGCTATCAACCCCCAGGGTGAGCGCGAGCAGTACTTC CASSLAINPQGEREQYF
TRBJ2-6 TRBV2 . . TGTGCCAGCAAGATAATGGCAGGGACTTCTTCTGGGGCCAACGTCCTGACTTTC CASKIMAGTSSGANVLTF
TRBJ1-1 TRBV29-1 . . TGCAGCGTTGAAGGAAAGGGGATAGTAGGCACTGAAGCTTTCTTT CSVEGKGIVGTEAFF
TRBJ2-3 TRBV27 . . TGTGCCAGCACCCCCTGGGGGCCCGGGGGCGTAGATACGCAGTATTTT CASTPWGPGGVDTQYF
TRBJ2-1 TRBV5-4 . TRBD1 TGTGCCAGCAGGGACAGGGGGTCGGATGAGCAGTTCTTC CASRDRGSDEQFF
TRBJ2-1 TRBV12-3/TRBV12-4 . . TGTGCCAGCAGTTTAGGCTGGCACAATGAGCAGTTCTTC CASSLGWHNEQFF
TRBJ2-2 TRBV7-3 . TRBD2 TGTGCCAGCAGCTTGACTAGCGGGGGGGCGAACACCGGGGAGCTGTTTTTT CASSLTSGGANTGELFF
TRBJ2-7 TRBV5-6 . . TGTGCCAGCAGCGACCTGACAGGTTCCTACGAGCAGTACTTC CASSDLTGSYEQYF
TRBJ2-7 TRBV4-1 . . TGCGCCAGCAGCCAAGACAGCTCCTACGAGCAGTACTTC CASSQDSSYEQYF
TRBJ2-6 TRBV7-9 . . TGTGCCAGCAGCTTAGCCAGGGCCGGGGCCAACGTCCTGACTTTC CASSLARAGANVLTF
TRBJ2-5 TRBV7-2 once . TGTGCCAGCAGCTTAGTCGGCCAGGGGCTGGGGGAGACCCAGTACTTC CASSLVGQGLGETQYF
TRBJ1-5 TRBV24-1 . TRBD1 TGTGCCACCAGTGAGGCAGGGGGGATGGGTCAGCCCCAGCATTTT CATSEAGGMGQPQHF
TRBJ2-5 TRBV24-1 . TRBD1 TGTGCCACCAGTGATCCCGACAGGGAAGAGACCCAGTACTTC CATSDPDREETQYF
TRBJ1-1 TRBV6-5 . . TGTGCCAGCAGTTACGGGGCGGCCACTGAAGCTTTCTTT CASSYGAATEAFF
TRBJ2-1 TRBV7-9 . . TGTGCCAGCAGCCCTCAACAGGGTTTCCGCTGGAATGAGCAGTTCTTC CASSPQQGFRWNEQFF
TRBJ2-1 TRBV7-9 once TRBD2 TGTGCCAGCACCCTAGGGGAGGGATTCTCCTACAATGAGCAGTTCTTC CASTLGEGFSYNEQFF
TRBJ2-5 TRBV9 . . TGTGCCAGCAGCCCCCTTTACCAAGAGACCCAGTACTTC CASSPLYQETQYF
TRBJ2-7 TRBV4-2 once TRBD2 TGTGCCAGCAGCGTACAGGAAAACAGAGGGGGGACTAGCGGGGTCTACGAGCAGTACTTC CASSVQENRGGTSGVYEQYF
TRBJ2-7 TRBV29-1 . TRBD2 TGCAGCGTTGAGTTAGCGGGGGGCCGGGGCGAGCAGTACTTC CSVELAGGRGEQYF
TRBJ1-4 TRBV3-1 . . TGTGCCAGCAGCCAAGTGGGGGCAGGGAATGAAAAACTGTTTTTT CASSQVGAGNEKLFF
TRBJ2-3 TRBV20-1 once TRBD2 TGCAGTGCACCTCGGGGGGGCCCGGAAGATACGCAGTATTTT CSAPRGGPEDTQYF
TRBJ1-5 TRBV12-5 . . TGTGCTAGTGGACCTGGACAGAATCAGCCCCAGCATTTT CASGPGQNQPQHF
TRBJ2-3 TRBV9 . . TGTGCCAGCAGCGCCAACTACACCGGACGCACAGATACGCAGTATTTT CASSANYTGRTDTQYF
TRBJ2-5 TRBV9 once TRBD2 TGTGCCAGCAGTCCCGGGACTAGTCAAGAGACCCAGTACTTC CASSPGTSQETQYF
TRBJ2-7 TRBV5-1 . . TGCGCCAGCAGCTTGCGGGACCGCCAGGACGAGCAGTACTTC CASSLRDRQDEQYF
TRBJ2-5 TRBV9 once TRBD2 TGTGCCAGCAGCTTCGGGACTAGCGGATTCCAAGAGACCCAGTACTTC CASSFGTSGFQETQYF
TRBJ2-3 TRBV3-1 . . TGTGCCAGCAGCCAAGAAGTTGATACGCAGTATTTT CASSQEVDTQYF
TRBJ1-1 TRBV11-2 once . TGTGCCAGCAGCCGGAGGAACACTGAAGCTTTCTTT CASSRRNTEAFF
TRBJ2-5 TRBV29-1 . . TGCAGCGTTGGTGTGGGGGAGACCCAGTACTTC CSVGVGETQYF
TRBJ2-1 TRBV5-6 . . TGTGCCAGCCTTTCCGAGGGGTCCTACAATGAGCAGTTCTTC CASLSEGSYNEQFF
TRBJ2-7 TRBV19 . TRBD2 TGTGCCAGTAGCGTCGCTAGCGGGGCCTACGAGCAGTACTTC CASSVASGAYEQYF